The following is a T cell receptor (beta chain) sequence with its context. V lost 7 bases and J 3 bases, leaving 13 bases between the germline ends. The CDR3 is 14 residues long. Per germline, CDR1 MNHNS and CDR2 SASEGT. What was amplified from RNA transcripts were TCR beta CDR3 regions. In the first-round RT-PCR of the TCR CDR3, the HTBI primer set was used. TCRdb re-called the multiplex PCR reads through MiXCR, storing one row per CDR3 protein. The repertoire consists of 450,000 to 650,000 distinct CDR3 sequences, with roughly 18% occurring once and the leading ten covering roughly a sixth. This entry comes from a study of T cells in Graves' hyperthyroidism and ophthalmopathy.

The chain uses TRBV6-1 and TRBJ1-5, with D tentatively TRBD1 (6 bases). The clonotype was recovered from a woman under 30 with Graves' ophthalmopathy. Specimen: blood. Here the CDR3 reads CASTAGQYNQPQHF. CDR3 nucleotides: TGTGCCAGCACCGCTGGACAGTACAATCAGCCCCAGCATTTT.